There are a few counts of the clone carrying this T cell receptor beta chain. Its target is not known. Other DNA sequences in this sample translate to the same CDR3. The entirety of the isolated RNA underwent reverse transcription, so expressed TCRB transcripts were sequenced. Profiling relied on immunoSEQ multiplex PCR, and the TCRdb table lists in-frame clones only, not all of them. Of about 450,000 clones in the sample, 10% to 12% were seen once. In germline, CDR1 is LNHNV, CDR2 YYDKDF (reference sequence). The V end lost 0 bases, the J end lost 2 bases, and 8 bases lay between the germline ends. The CDR3 runs 14 residues. The data were obtained in a study of beta chain features in type 1 diabetes. Study-wide results and limits: In cDNA sequencing, cells with high TCR expression could be over-represented.

Each population that was sorted was more than 95% pure. The chain joins TRBV15 to TRBJ2-7; TRBD1 or TRBD2 may be the D gene (6 bases each). Sequenced input: naive CD4+ T cells from blood. This TCR was recovered from a woman younger than 30 in good health. CDR3 region: CATSRDRGPYEQYF. As DNA, the CDR3 is TGTGCCACCAGCAGAGACCGGGGGCCCTACGAGCAGTACTTC.